The 22 T cell receptor beta chains in this list originate from one sample, sequenced in a study of T-cell reconstitution after alpha-beta-depleted transplantation in children. TCRbeta library construction was performed incorporating unique molecular identifiers. TCRdb analysed the PCR reads with MiXCR anew, one entry per CDR3 protein. The data show around 440,000 distinct CDR3 sequences, about 17% seen once. Sample: PBMCs, mostly from graft donor cells, taken 360 days after TCRalphabeta/CD19-depleted stem cell transplant. Receptors originate from a boy younger than two who had a stem cell transplant for Wiskott-Aldrich syndrome, so the T cells may come from the graft donor.

The chain has TRBV5-1 and TRBJ2-5, with no clear D. The V end lost 0 bases, the J end lost 0 bases, and 6 bases lay between the germline ends. Looked up from germline, CDR1 is SGHRS and CDR2 is YFSETQ. This CDR3 is 14 amino acids long. The CDR3, as DNA: TGCGCCAGCAGCTTGGCCACCAACCAAGAGACCCAGTACTTC. Protein sequence: CASSLATNQETQYF.

This clonotype was detected a few times. The chain recombines TRBV3-1 with TRBJ1-5; no clear D gene. The V end was cut by 4 bases, the J end by 7 bases, with 11 bases between. Germline V gene data show CDR1 as LGHDT and CDR2 as YNNKEL (reference sequence). This CDR3 comprises 13 residues. CDR3 DNA: TGTGCCAGCAGCCGACGGCCAGACCAGCCCCAGCATTTT. Its protein product is CASSRRPDQPQHF.

In its sample, this clonotype was seen a few times. This rearrangement joins TRBV6-1 to TRBJ1-2, with D possibly matching TRBD1 (6 bases). Trimming cost V 6 bases and J 3 bases, with 26 bases left between them. The germline V gene has CDR1 MNHNS and CDR2 SASEGT. The CDR3 length is 18 residues. DNA of the CDR3: TGTGCCAGCAGAGTAACAACTGGAGCAGGGGTGGCCGACTATGGCTACACCTTC. This codes for CASRVTTGAGVADYGYTF.

This sequence joins TRBV7-2 and TRBJ2-4; tentatively, D is TRBD1 (6 bases). The CDR3 loop spans 16 amino acids. The V and J ends lost 4 bases and 2 bases respectively, with 15 bases between them. Germline CDR1 SGHTA, CDR2 FQGNSA. CDR3 DNA: TGTGCCAGCAGCTACCTCGGACAGATACCCAAAAACATTCAGTACTTC. This gives the protein CASSYLGQIPKNIQYF.

This clonotype was seen a few times. This chain connects TRBV11-2 to TRBJ2-5; the D gene could be TRBD1 or TRBD2 (5 bases each). V dropped 0 bases and J dropped 3 bases, with 11 bases sitting between them. CDR3 size: 15 residues. Germline V gene data show CDR1 as SGHAT and CDR2 as FQNNGV. As DNA, the CDR3 is TGTGCCAGCAGCTTAGATGGGACGAGGGAAGAGACCCAGTACTTC. Translating it yields CASSLDGTREETQYF.

The chain's CDR3 is CASWRGSGETQYF. Written as DNA, the CDR3 is TGTGCCAGTTGGAGGGGGAGTGGCGAGACCCAGTACTTC. The J gene is TRBJ2-5, the V gene TRBV12-3 or TRBV12-4; D is possibly TRBD1 or TRBD2 (6 bases each). This CDR3 comprises 13 residues. The V gene lost 9 bases and the J gene lost 5 bases, with 16 bases spanning the gap.

The gene calls are TRBV20-1 and TRBJ2-1; TRBD2 agrees at 11 bases. The ends lost 4 bases at V and 2 bases at J; junction bases unmatched: 4. Germline V CDR1 and CDR2: DFQATT, SNEGSKA (reference sequence). The CDR3 covers 15 residues. CDR3 sequence reads: CSATNSGRAYNEQFF. In nucleotides, the CDR3 is TGCAGTGCTACTAATAGCGGGAGGGCCTACAATGAGCAGTTCTTC.

This clonotype was counted a few times. V and J are TRBV7-2 and TRBJ2-5, with 8 positions matching TRBD2. CDR3 length equals 15 residues. With V trimmed by 5 bases and J by 4 bases, 9 bases remained unmatched. Germline V CDR1 and CDR2: SGHTA, FQGNSA. In DNA form, the CDR3 reads TGTGCCAGCAGCGCTAGAACGGGGGGGACAGAGACCCAGTACTTC. It translates to CASSARTGGTETQYF.

The chain combines TRBV7-6 with TRBJ2-3, with 12 bases matching TRBD2. The ends lost 2 bases at V and 4 bases at J; junction bases unmatched: 4. The CDR3 covers 16 residues. Germline assignment: CDR1 SGHVS and CDR2 FNYEAQ. The CDR3 DNA sequence: TGTGCCAGCAGCTTAAGACTAGCGGGAGCCTCAGATACGCAGTATTTT. Encoded protein: CASSLRLAGASDTQYF.

The genes are TRBV15 and TRBJ2-1, with D possibly called TRBD1 or TRBD2 (5 bases each). Germline-derived CDR1 and CDR2 are LNHNV and YYDKDF (reference sequence). V gave up 10 bases and J gave up 9 bases, with 16 bases separating them. This CDR3 is 12 amino acids long. The CDR3 nucleotides read TGTGCCAGTGGGACCAGGTGGGGTGAGCAGTTCTTC. It translates to CASGTRWGEQFF.

V and J are TRBV24-1 and TRBJ2-1; 9 nucleotides align to TRBD1. Germline loops: CDR1 KGHDR, CDR2 SFDVKD. The CDR3 spans 19 residues. Germline trimming cut 0 bases from V and 0 bases from J; bases unmatched to any gene: 8. The CDR3 here is CATSDLSTGGNSSYNEQFF. As DNA, the CDR3 is TGTGCCACCAGTGATTTGAGCACAGGGGGCAATAGCTCCTACAATGAGCAGTTCTTC.

V gene TRBV7-2 combines with J gene TRBJ2-2, with a possible D match to TRBD1 (6 bases). The germline gives CDR1 SGHTA, CDR2 FQGNSA. Trimming cost V 7 bases and J 4 bases, with 16 bases left between them. The CDR3 runs to 15 residues. CDR3 residues: CASTPKDRVTGELFF. DNA of the CDR3: TGTGCCAGCACCCCCAAGGACAGAGTCACCGGGGAGCTGTTTTTT.

This clonotype has more than one count but fewer than ten. V gene TRBV2 combines with J gene TRBJ2-1, with TRBD2 matching over 9 bases. Trimming took 6 bases from V and 8 from J; bases not matched to a gene: 8. Per the germline V gene, CDR1 is SNHLY and CDR2 is FYNNEI. The CDR3 loop spans 14 amino acids. CDR3 sequence (DNA): TGTGCCAGCAGGAGACTAGCGGCGGGGGATGAGCAGTTCTTC. It codes for CASRRLAAGDEQFF. Drawing the rest from reference TRBV2 and TRBJ2-1, the complete variable domain is EPEVTQTPSHQVTQMGQEVILRCVPISNHLYFYWYRQILGQKVEFLVSFYNNEISEKSEIFDDQFSVERPDGSNFTLKIRSTKLEDSAMYFCASRRLAAGDEQFFGPGTRLTVL.

This clonotype was picked up a small number of times. V usage is TRBV24-1 and J usage is TRBJ1-1; possibly TRBD1 for D (6 bases). The V end was cut by 10 bases, the J end by 2 bases, with 13 bases between. This CDR3 has 13 amino acids. CDR1 KGHDR and CDR2 SFDVKD come from the germline V gene. CDR3 amino acids: CATDSSFNTEAFF. In DNA form, the CDR3 reads TGTGCCACGGACAGCTCTTTTAACACTGAAGCTTTCTTT.

This clonotype was observed a few times. The V and J genes are TRBV12-3 or TRBV12-4 and TRBJ1-6; weak D call: TRBD1 (5 bases). The V gene lost 3 bases and the J gene lost 6 bases, with 9 bases spanning the gap. The CDR3 loop spans 14 amino acids. DNA for the CDR3: TGTGCCAGCAGTTTCGACGGGGGTAATTCACCCCTCCACTTT. This encodes CASSFDGGNSPLHF.

V usage is TRBV20-1 and J usage is TRBJ2-5; 8 nucleotides align to TRBD2. Germline lookup yields CDR1 DFQATT and CDR2 SNEGSKA (reference sequence). The CDR3 loop spans 13 amino acids. V lost 5 bases to trimming and J lost 2 bases; unmatched junction nucleotides: 4. The CDR3 sequence is CSAREGVQETQYF. Written as DNA, the CDR3 is TGCAGTGCTCGGGAGGGGGTTCAAGAGACCCAGTACTTC.

CDR3 region: CASSRGLNEGETQYF. DNA for the CDR3: TGCGCCAGCAGTCGCGGACTCAACGAGGGAGAGACCCAGTACTTC. The chain has TRBV5-1 and TRBJ2-5; the D gene is possibly TRBD2 (5 bases). The germline V gene has CDR1 SGHRS and CDR2 YFSETQ. Trimming shortened V by 5 bases and J by 4 bases, and 18 bases separated the two germline ends. This CDR3 is built from 15 residues.

The V call is TRBV24-1, the J call TRBJ2-1; 8 bases map to TRBD1. This CDR3 is 17 amino acids long. CDR1 is KGHDR and CDR2 is SFDVKD in the germline V gene. V shed 5 bases and J 0 bases; nucleotides not matched to a gene: 8. The CDR3 sequence: CATSALGQGSSYNEQFF. The CDR3 DNA reads TGTGCCACCAGTGCCCTAGGACAGGGCAGCTCCTACAATGAGCAGTTCTTC.

About this clonotype: Germline is not matched at one junction end, which may reflect a read error. The V and J genes are TRBV18 and TRBJ2-2, with 10 bases that match TRBD1. The CDR3 covers 17 residues. The V gene's germline CDR1 is KGHSH and CDR2 LQKENI. DNA of the CDR3: TGTGCCAGCTCATCACCGGACAGGGGGACGAACACCGGGGAGCTGTTTTTT. Its translation: CASSSPDRGTNTGELFF.

There are many counts of this clonotype. The rearrangement joins TRBV5-1 to TRBJ2-1; 9 nucleotides align to TRBD1. Germline V gene data show CDR1 as SGHRS and CDR2 as YFSETQ. With 0 bases clipped from V and 4 bases from J, the junction kept 8 bases outside the gene matches. This CDR3 has 17 amino acids. CDR3 nucleotide sequence: TGCGCCAGCAGCTTGGACGGGACAGGGTCCAATTACAATGAGCAGTTCTTC. Encoded protein: CASSLDGTGSNYNEQFF.

The V call is TRBV7-9, the J call TRBJ2-3, with D possibly called TRBD1 or TRBD2 (5 bases each). Trimming took off 6 bases at V and 8 bases at J, with 21 bases between the two ends. Germline V CDR1 and CDR2: SEHNR, FQNEAQ (reference sequence). The CDR3 consists of 15 residues. The CDR3 here is CASRRSGTQEGTQYF. The DNA for the CDR3 is TGTGCCAGCAGACGATCCGGGACCCAAGAGGGTACGCAGTATTTT.

The chain has TRBV5-1 and TRBJ2-5; 7 bases are shared with TRBD2. The CDR3 sequence is 13 residues long. The ends lost 4 bases at V and 4 bases at J; junction bases unmatched: 4. Germline values: CDR1 SGHRS, CDR2 YFSETQ. CDR3 in DNA: TGCGCCAGCAGCCCGGGACTAACAGAGACCCAGTACTTC. Protein sequence: CASSPGLTETQYF.